This T cell receptor beta chain was documented in a study of T cells in localized non-small cell lung cancer. Assay used: immunoSEQ multiplex PCR; TCRdb lists only in-frame clones, some missing. The table includes about 28,000 clones, roughly 90% detected once. The table lists this clone with a count of one. Its antigen is not identified. V was pared by 4 bases and J by 5 bases, with 5 bases between. The CDR3 has 11 residues. Germline V CDR1 and CDR2: KGHSH, LQKENI. Study outcomes and limitations: Paired adjacent lung recovered a median approximately 57 of the top 100 tumor clones.

This chain joins TRBV18 and TRBJ2-5; D gene unclear. The receptor comes from a woman aged 18-49 years with stage I lung adenocarcinoma. Source: peripheral blood, taken before any cancer treatment. CDR3 DNA: TGTGCCAGCTCACTTAGGGAGACCCAGTACTTC. It translates to CASSLRETQYF.